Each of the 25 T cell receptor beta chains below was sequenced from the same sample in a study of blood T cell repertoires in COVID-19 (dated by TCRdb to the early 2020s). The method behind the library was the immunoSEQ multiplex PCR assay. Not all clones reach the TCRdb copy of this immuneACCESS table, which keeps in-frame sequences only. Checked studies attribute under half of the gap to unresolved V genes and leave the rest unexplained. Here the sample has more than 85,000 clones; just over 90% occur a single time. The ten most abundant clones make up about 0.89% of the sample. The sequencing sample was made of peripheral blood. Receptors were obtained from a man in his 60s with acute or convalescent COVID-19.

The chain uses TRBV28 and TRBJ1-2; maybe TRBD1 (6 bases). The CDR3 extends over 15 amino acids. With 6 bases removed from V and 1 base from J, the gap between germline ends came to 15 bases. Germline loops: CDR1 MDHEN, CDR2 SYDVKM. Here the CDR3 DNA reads TGTGCCAGCAGCTCGACACCAGGGGTTAACTATGGCTACACCTTC. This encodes CASSSTPGVNYGYTF.

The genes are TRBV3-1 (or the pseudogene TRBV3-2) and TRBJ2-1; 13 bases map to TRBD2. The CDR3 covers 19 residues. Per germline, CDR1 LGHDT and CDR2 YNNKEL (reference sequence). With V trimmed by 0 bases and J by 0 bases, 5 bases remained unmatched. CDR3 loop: CASSQDTSGRDSSYNEQFF. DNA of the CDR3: TGTGCCAGCAGCCAAGATACTAGCGGGAGGGATAGCTCCTACAATGAGCAGTTCTTC.

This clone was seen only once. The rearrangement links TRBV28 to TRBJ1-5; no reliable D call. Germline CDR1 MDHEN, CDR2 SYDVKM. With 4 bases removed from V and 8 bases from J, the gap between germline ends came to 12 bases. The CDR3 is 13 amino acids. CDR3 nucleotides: TGTGCCAGCAGTTCGGTGATAGTGGAGCCCCAGCATTTT. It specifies CASSSVIVEPQHF.

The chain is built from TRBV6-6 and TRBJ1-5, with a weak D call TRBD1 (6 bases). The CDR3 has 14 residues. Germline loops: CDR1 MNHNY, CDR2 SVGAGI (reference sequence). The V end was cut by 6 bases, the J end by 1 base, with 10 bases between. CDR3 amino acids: CASSRGQSNQPQHF. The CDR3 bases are TGTGCCAGCAGCAGAGGACAGAGCAATCAGCCCCAGCATTTT.

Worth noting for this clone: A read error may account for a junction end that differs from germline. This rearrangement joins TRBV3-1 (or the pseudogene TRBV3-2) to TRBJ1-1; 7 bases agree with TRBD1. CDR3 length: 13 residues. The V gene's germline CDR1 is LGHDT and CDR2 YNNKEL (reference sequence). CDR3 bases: TGTGCCAGCAACCAAGGGGGCAACACTGAAGCTTTCTTT. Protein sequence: CASNQGGNTEAFF.

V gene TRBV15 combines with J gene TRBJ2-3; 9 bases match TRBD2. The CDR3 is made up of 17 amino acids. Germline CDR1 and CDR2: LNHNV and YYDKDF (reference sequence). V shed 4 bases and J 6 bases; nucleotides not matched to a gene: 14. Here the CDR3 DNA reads TGTGCCACCAGCATACTGACTAGCGGACCATCGGTGGATACGCAGTATTTT. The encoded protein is CATSILTSGPSVDTQYF.

The CDR3 region has the DNA TGTGCCAGCAGCCCTATCGGGGGGATCGCCGGCTACACCTTC. Its translation: CASSPIGGIAGYTF. The J gene is TRBJ1-2, the V gene TRBV11-2; D perhaps matches TRBD1 (5 bases). V lost 5 bases and J lost 8, with 18 bases in between. This CDR3 contains 14 residues. Germline CDR1 SGHAT, CDR2 FQNNGV.

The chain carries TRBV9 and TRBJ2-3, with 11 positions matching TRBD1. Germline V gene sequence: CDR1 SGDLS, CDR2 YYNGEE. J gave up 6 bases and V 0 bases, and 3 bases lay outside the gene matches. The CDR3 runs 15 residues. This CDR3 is CASSVAGTGGDTQYF. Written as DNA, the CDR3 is TGTGCCAGCAGCGTAGCTGGGACAGGGGGGGATACGCAGTATTTT.

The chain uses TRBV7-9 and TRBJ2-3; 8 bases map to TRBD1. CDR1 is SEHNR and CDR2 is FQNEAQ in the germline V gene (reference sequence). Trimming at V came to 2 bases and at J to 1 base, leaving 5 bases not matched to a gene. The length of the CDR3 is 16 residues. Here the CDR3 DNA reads TGTGCCAGCAGCTTACTTCAGACAGGGGGCACAGATACGCAGTATTTT. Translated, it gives CASSLLQTGGTDTQYF. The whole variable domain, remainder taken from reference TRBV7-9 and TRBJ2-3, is DTGVSQNPRHKITKRGQNVTFRCDPISEHNRLYWYRQTLGQGPEFLTYFQNEAQLEKSRLLSDRFSAERPKGSFSTLEIQRTEQGDSAMYLCASSLLQTGGTDTQYFGPGTRLTVL.

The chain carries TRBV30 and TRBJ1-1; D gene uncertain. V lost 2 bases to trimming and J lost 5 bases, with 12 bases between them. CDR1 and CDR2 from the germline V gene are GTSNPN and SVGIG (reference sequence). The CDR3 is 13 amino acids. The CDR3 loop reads CAWSRFSGTEAFF. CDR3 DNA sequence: TGTGCCTGGAGTAGGTTTTCGGGGACTGAAGCTTTCTTT. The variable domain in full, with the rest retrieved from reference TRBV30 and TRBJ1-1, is SQTIHQWPATLVQPVGSPLSLECTVEGTSNPNLYWYRQAAGRGLQLLFYSVGIGQISSEVPQNLSASRPQDRQFILSSKKLLLSDSGFYLCAWSRFSGTEAFFGQGTRLTVV.

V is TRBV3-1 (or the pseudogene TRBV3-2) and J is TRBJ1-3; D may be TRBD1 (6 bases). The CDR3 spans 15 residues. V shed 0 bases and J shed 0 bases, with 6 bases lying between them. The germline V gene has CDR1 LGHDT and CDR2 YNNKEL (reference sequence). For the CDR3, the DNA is TGTGCCAGCAGCCAAGAAGGGGGCTCTGGAAACACCATATATTTT. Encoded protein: CASSQEGGSGNTIYF.

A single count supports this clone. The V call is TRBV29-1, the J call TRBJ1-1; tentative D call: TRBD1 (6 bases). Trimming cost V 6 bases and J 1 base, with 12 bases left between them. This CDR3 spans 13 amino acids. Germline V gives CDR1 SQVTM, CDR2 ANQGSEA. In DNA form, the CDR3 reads TGCAGCGTCTCGACAGGTGGGAACACTGAAGCTTTCTTT. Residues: CSVSTGGNTEAFF.

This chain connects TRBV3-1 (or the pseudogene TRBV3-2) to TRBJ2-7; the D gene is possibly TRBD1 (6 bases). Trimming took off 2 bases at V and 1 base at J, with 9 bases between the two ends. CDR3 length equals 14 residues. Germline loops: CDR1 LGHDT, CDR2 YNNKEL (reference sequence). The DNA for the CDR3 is TGTGCCAGCAGCCAAAGACAGGCATCCTACGAGCAGTACTTC. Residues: CASSQRQASYEQYF.

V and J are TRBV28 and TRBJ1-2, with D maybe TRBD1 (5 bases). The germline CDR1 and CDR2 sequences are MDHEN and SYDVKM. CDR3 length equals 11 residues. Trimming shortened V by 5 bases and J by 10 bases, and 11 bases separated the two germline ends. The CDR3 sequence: CASSRDFHYTF. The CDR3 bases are TGTGCCAGCAGTAGGGACTTTCACTACACCTTC.

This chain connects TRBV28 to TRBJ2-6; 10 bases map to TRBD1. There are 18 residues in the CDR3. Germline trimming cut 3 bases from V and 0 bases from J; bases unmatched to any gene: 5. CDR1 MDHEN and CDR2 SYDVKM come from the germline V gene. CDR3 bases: TGTGCCAGCAGTTTGTCCGGGACAGGGGTCTCTGGGGCCAACGTCCTGACTTTC. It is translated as CASSLSGTGVSGANVLTF.

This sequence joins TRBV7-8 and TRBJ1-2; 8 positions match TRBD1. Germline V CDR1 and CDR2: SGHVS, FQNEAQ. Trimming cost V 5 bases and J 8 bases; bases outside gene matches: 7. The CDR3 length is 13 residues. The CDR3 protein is CASSPTGEEGYTF. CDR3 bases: TGTGCCAGCAGCCCGACAGGGGAGGAAGGCTACACCTTC.

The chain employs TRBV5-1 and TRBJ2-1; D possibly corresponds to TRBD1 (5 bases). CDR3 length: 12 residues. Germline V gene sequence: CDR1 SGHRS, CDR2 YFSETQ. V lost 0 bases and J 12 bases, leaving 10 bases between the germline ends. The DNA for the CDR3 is TGCGCCAGCAGCTTGGAACAGGTAGCGCAGTTCTTC. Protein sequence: CASSLEQVAQFF.

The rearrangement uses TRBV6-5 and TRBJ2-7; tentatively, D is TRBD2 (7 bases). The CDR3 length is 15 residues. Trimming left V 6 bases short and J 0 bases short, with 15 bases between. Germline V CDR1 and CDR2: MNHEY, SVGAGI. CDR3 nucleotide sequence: TGTGCCAGCAGCCGGGGGGCTGGGAGCTCCTACGAGCAGTACTTC. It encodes CASSRGAGSSYEQYF.

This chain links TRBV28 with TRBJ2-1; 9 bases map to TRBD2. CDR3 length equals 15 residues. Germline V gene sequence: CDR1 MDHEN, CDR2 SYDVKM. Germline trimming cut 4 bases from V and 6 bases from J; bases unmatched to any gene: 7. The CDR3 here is CASSSSGRLGNEQFF. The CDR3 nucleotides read TGTGCCAGCAGTTCCAGCGGGAGGCTTGGCAATGAGCAGTTCTTC.

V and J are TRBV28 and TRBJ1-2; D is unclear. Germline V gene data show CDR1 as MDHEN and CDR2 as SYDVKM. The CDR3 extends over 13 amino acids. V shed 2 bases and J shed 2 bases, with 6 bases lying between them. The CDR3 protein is CASSLNFNYGYTF. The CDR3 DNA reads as TGTGCCAGCAGTTTAAACTTCAACTATGGCTACACCTTC.

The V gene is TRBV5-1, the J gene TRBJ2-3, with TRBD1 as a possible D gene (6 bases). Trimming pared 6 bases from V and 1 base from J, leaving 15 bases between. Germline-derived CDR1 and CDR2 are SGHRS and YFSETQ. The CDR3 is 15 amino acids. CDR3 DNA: TGCGCCAGCACCCCCCCAGGGGTGGGCACAGATACGCAGTATTTT. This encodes CASTPPGVGTDTQYF.

The CDR3, as DNA: TGCGCCAGCAGCTTGGAACCTGGACTGGGCGGTAATTCACCCCTCCACTTT. Its protein product is CASSLEPGLGGNSPLHF. The J gene is TRBJ1-6, the V gene TRBV5-1, with D hard to call. V was clipped by 0 bases and J by 6 bases, with 16 bases between them. The germline V gene encodes CDR1 SGHRS and CDR2 YFSETQ. The CDR3 is 17 residues long.

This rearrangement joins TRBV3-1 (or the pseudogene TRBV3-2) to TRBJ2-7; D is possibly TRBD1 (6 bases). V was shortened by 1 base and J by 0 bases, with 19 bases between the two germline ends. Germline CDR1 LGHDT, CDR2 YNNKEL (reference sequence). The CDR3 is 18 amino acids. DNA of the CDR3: TGTGCCAGCAGCCAAGTAGGGGGAAGGGTCGGGACCTCCTACGAGCAGTACTTC. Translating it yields CASSQVGGRVGTSYEQYF.

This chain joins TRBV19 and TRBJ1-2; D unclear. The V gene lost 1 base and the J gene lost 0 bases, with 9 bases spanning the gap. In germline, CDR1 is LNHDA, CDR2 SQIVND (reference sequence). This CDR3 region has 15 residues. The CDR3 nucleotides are TGTGCCAGTAGTATAGGTCAGGTCGCTAACTATGGCTACACCTTC. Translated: CASSIGQVANYGYTF.

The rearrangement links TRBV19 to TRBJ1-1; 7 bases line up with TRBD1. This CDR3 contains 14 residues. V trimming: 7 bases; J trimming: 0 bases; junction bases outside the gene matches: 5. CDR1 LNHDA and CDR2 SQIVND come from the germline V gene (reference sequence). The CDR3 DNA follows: TGTGCCAGTACGACAGGGTGGGTGAACACTGAAGCTTTCTTT. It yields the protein CASTTGWVNTEAFF. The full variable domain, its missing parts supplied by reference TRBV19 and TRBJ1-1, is DGGITQSPKYLFRKEGQNVTLSCEQNLNHDAMYWYRQDPGQGLRLIYYSQIVNDFQKGDIAEGYSVSREKKESFPLTVTSAQKNPTAFYLCASTTGWVNTEAFFGQGTRLTVV.